The present entry profiles one TCR beta chain with its context. All enrollees were about 18 to 95 years old and from 24 US areas. V trimming: 6 bases; J trimming: 7 bases; junction bases outside the gene matches: 10. The CDR3 is 15 amino acids. CDR1 and CDR2 from the germline V gene are WNHNN and SYGVQD (reference sequence). The sample comes from a study of blood T cell repertoires in COVID-19. The assay was immunoSEQ multiplex PCR, and TCRdb's table has in-frame clones only and misses some. The data contain roughly 200,000 clones, approximately 90% of them singletons. The rearrangement links TRBV10-1 to TRBJ2-1; 9 bases map to TRBD2. Source material: PBMCs or T cells enriched from blood (not recorded which). The sequence derives from a woman in her thirties or forties in a cohort exposed to, infected with or recovered from COVID-19 (not recorded which). The CDR3 region is CASSPVAGEGNEQFF. CDR3 sequence (DNA): TGCGCCAGCAGCCCGGTAGCGGGAGAAGGGAATGAGCAGTTCTTC.